A selection of T cell receptor beta chains follows, all from one sample in a study of identical twins. TCRdb redid the calling of the 5' RACE reads with MiXCR, one entry per CDR3 protein. The sample lists roughly 690,000 distinct CDR3 sequences, approximately 6.1% occurring once. The specimen sequenced was naive T cells sorted from blood. The receptor source for this set is a man between 18 and 29 years old in good health. Each CDR3 is given with its conserved first and last residue. The D gene is left open where the match is weak. Expanded clones get a size class; other rows say once, few or many, or leave the size out.

J | size | V | D | DNA | CDR3
TRBJ2-5 | many | TRBV11-2 | TRBD1 | TGTGCCAGCAGCTCCGGGACAGGGGGAGAGACCCAGTACTTC | CASSSGTGGETQYF
TRBJ2-1 | many | TRBV27 | . | TGTGCCAGCAGTGTCACAGGGTTTTGGTCCTACAATGAGCAGTTCTTC | CASSVTGFWSYNEQFF
TRBJ2-7 | few | TRBV18 | . | TGTGCCAGCTCACCCACCGTGCGGGTTTTCAGCTCCTACGAGCAGTACTTC | CASSPTVRVFSSYEQYF
TRBJ2-3 | . | TRBV6-2/TRBV6-3 | . | TGTGCCAGTGTATCTTCGCTGCAGTACACAGATACGCAGTATTTT | CASVSSLQYTDTQYF
TRBJ2-1 | many | TRBV5-1 | TRBD2 | TGCGCCAGCCATGCGACTAGCGGGAGCCAGAATGAGCAGTTCTTC | CASHATSGSQNEQFF
TRBJ2-2 | . | TRBV7-8 | . | TGTGCCAGCAGCTTAGGGCCCGGGGCCGGGGAGCTGTTTTTT | CASSLGPGAGELFF
TRBJ1-5 | few | TRBV6-2/TRBV6-3 | TRBD1 | TGTGCCAGCACAAGGACAGGGGGCCGAGGCGGTCAGCCCCAGCATTTT | CASTRTGGRGGQPQHF
TRBJ2-4 | . | TRBV11-2 | . | TGTGCCAGCAACTTTGGAGCCAAAAACATTCAGTACTTC | CASNFGAKNIQYF
TRBJ2-5 | . | TRBV7-9 | . | TGTGCCAGCAGCTTATTCCGGACTGTTCAAGAGACCCAGTACTTC | CASSLFRTVQETQYF
TRBJ1-5 | many | TRBV10-3 | . | TGTGCCATCAAAACTCATGATAGCAATCAGCCCCAGCATTTT | CAIKTHDSNQPQHF
TRBJ2-1 | . | TRBV5-6 | . | TGTGCCAGCAGCAAGGGGAGTGAGCAGTTCTTC | CASSKGSEQFF
TRBJ2-5 | few | TRBV15 | . | TGTGCCACCAGCAGAGATCATGGTTCAGGGGAAGAGACCCAGTACTTC | CATSRDHGSGEETQYF
TRBJ2-5 | . | TRBV4-1 | . | TGCGCCAGCAGCCAACCCTCTCGGGAGACCCAGTACTTC | CASSQPSRETQYF
TRBJ1-1 | . | TRBV6-2/TRBV6-3 | . | TGTGCCAGCAGCCCCTCTCGTAGGACTGAAGCTTTCTTT | CASSPSRRTEAFF
TRBJ1-2 | many | TRBV29-1 | TRBD1 | TGCAGCGCCGAAGGGGGCGCCTATGGCTACACCTTC | CSAEGGAYGYTF
TRBJ2-2 | . | TRBV4-3 | . | TGCGCCAGCAGCCAAGGCCGGGGGTGGCGGAACACCGGGGAGCTGTTTTTT | CASSQGRGWRNTGELFF
TRBJ2-4 | many | TRBV12-3/TRBV12-4 | . | TGTGCCAGCAGATTTCGAGACATTCAGTACTTC | CASRFRDIQYF
TRBJ2-3 | many | TRBV7-8 | . | TGTGCCAGCAGCTTAACCAGACCTCCTGTAGTGCCAGATACGCAGTATTTT | CASSLTRPPVVPDTQYF
TRBJ2-3 | few | TRBV24-1 | TRBD1 | TGTGCCACCAGTGATATTGGGGCCAGGGGGCTAGATTCAGATACGCAGTATTTT | CATSDIGARGLDSDTQYF
TRBJ2-5 | few | TRBV4-3 | TRBD1 | TGCGCCAGCAGCCAAGCAGACAGGGGGAGTGAGACCCAGTACTTC | CASSQADRGSETQYF
TRBJ2-1 | many | TRBV12-3/TRBV12-4 | TRBD1 | TGTGCCAGCAGTTTAAAGAGACAGGGCTATGAGCAGTTCTTC | CASSLKRQGYEQFF
TRBJ1-1 | few | TRBV24-1 | . | TGTGCCACCAGTGATTTGACCGGGGGCGTATTGAGGAACACTGAAGCTTTCTTT | CATSDLTGGVLRNTEAFF
TRBJ2-1 | few | TRBV6-5 | TRBD2 | TGTGCCAGCAGTTACGGGGGGGTCGATGAGCAGTTCTTC | CASSYGGVDEQFF